Shown below are 9 T cell receptor beta chains from a single sample sequenced in a study of early T cells in non-severe SARS-CoV-2 infection. TCRdb processed the 5' RACE reads anew with MiXCR; each CDR3 protein has one entry. The profile shows roughly 64,000 distinct CDR3 sequences, more than 7% of them singletons. Sequences were derived from whole blood, sampled at baseline. The source is an adult who was a healthcare worker with PCR-confirmed SARS-CoV-2 infection or an uninfected control (not recorded which).

The table lists this clonotype with a few counts. V and J are TRBV7-2 and TRBJ1-4; D unclear. This CDR3 has 13 residues. V was shortened by 1 base and J by 8 bases, with 8 bases between the two germline ends. Germline V gene sequence: CDR1 SGHTA, CDR2 FQGNSA. CDR3 sequence: CASSLVGSEKLFF. As DNA, the CDR3 is TGTGCCAGCAGCTTAGTTGGGAGCGAAAAACTGTTTTTT.

This clonotype was seen more than once but under ten times. The rearrangement uses TRBV7-2 and TRBJ2-5, with D possibly TRBD2 on 5 matching bases. Deletions cut 2 bases from V and 2 bases from J, with 15 bases between. CDR1 and CDR2 from the germline V gene are SGHTA and FQGNSA. The CDR3 loop spans 16 amino acids. CDR3 bases: TGTGCCAGCAGCTTAAGTAACAGTCCGGGACAAGAGACCCAGTACTTC. It yields the protein CASSLSNSPGQETQYF. Full variable domain (remainder filled in from reference TRBV7-2 and TRBJ2-5): GAGVSQSPSNKVTEKGKDVELRCDPISGHTALYWYRQSLGQGLEFLIYFQGNSAPDKSGLPSDRFSAERTGGSVSTLTIQRTQQEDSAVYLCASSLSNSPGQETQYFGPGTRLLVL.

V is TRBV18 and J is TRBJ2-1; 11 nucleotides align to TRBD2. The CDR3 has 18 residues. Trimming at V came to 6 bases and at J to 0 bases, leaving 10 bases not matched to a gene. The germline CDR1 and CDR2 sequences are KGHSH and LQKENI. The CDR3 here is CASSTLGLAGSSYNEQFF. CDR3 nucleotide sequence: TGTGCCAGCTCGACTCTTGGACTAGCGGGTAGCTCCTACAATGAGCAGTTCTTC. The full variable domain, rest sourced from reference TRBV18 and TRBJ2-1, is NAGVMQNPRHLVRRRGQEARLRCSPMKGHSHVYWYRQLPEEGLKFMVYLQKENIIDESGMPKERFSAEFPKEGPSILRIQQVVRGDSAAYFCASSTLGLAGSSYNEQFFGPGTRLTVL.

This clonotype was seen ten or more times. CDR3 nucleotides: TGTGCCAGCAGGAAATCCAGGGGTAACACCGGGGAGCTGTTTTTT. It translates to CASRKSRGNTGELFF. The rearrangement links TRBV2 to TRBJ2-2; TRBD1 might be the D (6 bases). The CDR3 runs 15 residues. The V and J ends lost 6 bases and 2 bases respectively, with 13 bases between them. Per the germline V gene, CDR1 is SNHLY and CDR2 is FYNNEI.

This clonotype showed up many times. The gene calls are TRBV2 and TRBJ1-6; D is possibly TRBD1 (6 bases). The CDR3 sequence is 14 residues long. CDR1 and CDR2 from the germline V gene are SNHLY and FYNNEI. V lost 6 bases, J lost 7 bases, and 13 bases lay in between. In DNA, the CDR3 is TGTGCCAGCAGGGGAGACAGGACCAATTCACCCCTCCACTTT. Protein: CASRGDRTNSPLHF.

This chain uses TRBV7-9 with TRBJ2-7; 8 nucleotides agree with TRBD2. Trimming cost V 10 bases and J 7 bases; bases outside gene matches: 12. The CDR3 consists of 13 residues. Germline V CDR1 and CDR2: SEHNR, FQNEAQ (reference sequence). The CDR3 region is CATSRAGAEEQYF. The CDR3 DNA reads as TGTGCCACCTCACGAGCGGGGGCAGAAGAGCAGTACTTC. The full variable domain, with the rest looked up from reference TRBV7-9 and TRBJ2-7, is DTGVSQNPRHKITKRGQNVTFRCDPISEHNRLYWYRQTLGQGPEFLTYFQNEAQLEKSRLLSDRFSAERPKGSFSTLEIQRTEQGDSAMYLCATSRAGAEEQYFGPGTRLTVT.

In this sample, this clonotype turned up many times. V is TRBV4-1 and J is TRBJ2-7; D is uncertain. CDR3 length: 11 residues. From germline, CDR1 is MGHRA and CDR2 YSYEKL. Deletions cut 1 base from V and 2 bases from J, with 0 bases between. CDR3 protein: CASSQAYEQYF. DNA of the CDR3: TGCGCCAGCAGCCAAGCCTACGAGCAGTACTTC.

This clonotype appeared a few times. The DNA of the CDR3 is TGTGCCAGCAGGCAGGGGGAGACGGCAGGCACAGATACGCAGTATTTT. Its translation: CASRQGETAGTDTQYF. This rearrangement joins TRBV6-1 to TRBJ2-3; TRBD1 matches at 7 bases. J was trimmed by 1 base and V by 6 bases; bases with no gene match: 10. Germline lookup yields CDR1 MNHNS and CDR2 SASEGT. The CDR3 has 16 amino acids.

This clonotype appeared a few times. The chain is built from TRBV25-1 and TRBJ1-1, with D tentatively TRBD1 (5 bases). Germline-derived CDR1 and CDR2 are MGHDK and SYGVNS. The CDR3 covers 17 residues. Trimming took off 1 base at V and 1 base at J, with 16 bases between the two ends. The CDR3 sequence: CASSEFVPGWRNTEAFF. The CDR3 DNA reads TGTGCCAGCAGTGAATTTGTGCCAGGGTGGAGGAACACTGAAGCTTTCTTT.